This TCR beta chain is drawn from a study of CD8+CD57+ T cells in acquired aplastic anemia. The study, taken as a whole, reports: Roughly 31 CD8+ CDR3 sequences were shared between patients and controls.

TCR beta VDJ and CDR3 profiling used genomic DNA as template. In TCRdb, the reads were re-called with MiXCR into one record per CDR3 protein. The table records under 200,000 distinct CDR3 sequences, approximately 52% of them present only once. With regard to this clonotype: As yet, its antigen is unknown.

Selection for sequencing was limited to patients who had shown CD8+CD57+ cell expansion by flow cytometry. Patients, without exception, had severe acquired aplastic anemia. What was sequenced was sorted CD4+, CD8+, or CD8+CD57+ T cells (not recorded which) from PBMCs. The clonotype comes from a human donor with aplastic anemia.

CDR3 amino acids: CAISDLKPVGAQYF. For the CDR3, the DNA is TGTGCCATCAGTGATTTGAAGCCGGTCGGTGCTCAGTACTTC. The chain employs TRBV10-3 and TRBJ2-5; D not resolved. The V gene's germline CDR1 is ENHRY and CDR2 SYGVKD. CDR3 length: 14 residues. The germline V and J ends were trimmed by 3 bases and 11 bases, with 19 bases remaining between them.